The rows below give T cell receptor beta chains drawn from one sample of a study of T-cell reconstitution after alpha-beta-depleted transplantation in children. One entry per CDR3 protein results from TCRdb running MiXCR on the PCR reads. The sample holds some 600,000 distinct CDR3 sequences, 13% seen once. The sample was PBMCs, mostly from graft donor cells, taken 360 days after TCRalphabeta/CD19-depleted stem cell transplant. The receptors originated from a male patient younger than 18 who had a stem cell transplant for acute myeloid leukemia, so the T cells may come from the graft donor. The conserved cysteine and the conserved F or W are not part of the CDR3 here. The size of a clone is reported for some rows only, either as once, few or many, or as a class for expanded clones.

J,V,size,CDR3
TRBJ2-5,TRBV20-1,many,SASFQQRHQETQY
TRBJ2-1,TRBV28,.,ASSFHAYRETNEQF
TRBJ2-7,TRBV20-1,.,SAATGTYDGQY
TRBJ1-2,TRBV4-1,few,ASSQDRGPTTFYT
TRBJ2-7,TRBV7-9,.,ASSFPSITSSYEQY
TRBJ2-5,TRBV4-2,few,ASSQDARMETQY
TRBJ2-1,TRBV4-3,.,ASSHPGVAGDLTPYNEQF
TRBJ2-7,TRBV7-9,.,ASSIGTSGSHEQY
TRBJ2-7,TRBV7-2,.,ASSADGLSIYEQY
TRBJ2-3,TRBV29-1,few,SVGLAGGPDTQY
TRBJ2-1,TRBV7-3,.,ASSPTPLGTGISNEQF
TRBJ1-3,TRBV28,.,ASSYAGPLRRNTIY
TRBJ2-3,TRBV7-3,.,ASSLTKSTDTQY
TRBJ2-3,TRBV20-1,many,SARAGNYPTDTQY
TRBJ2-2,TRBV4-3,once,ASSQDEGGRAGELF
TRBJ2-7,TRBV29-1,many,SVVGHPGQVPYEQY
TRBJ2-5,TRBV28,.,ASSRSGSETQY
TRBJ1-1,TRBV20-1,.,SAPQPNTEAF
TRBJ2-3,TRBV27,few,ASSLIGAGVDTQY
TRBJ1-5,TRBV25-1,few,ASSANPMRDQPQH
TRBJ2-3,TRBV29-1,many,SVGLAGGPTDTQY
TRBJ2-1,TRBV9,many,ASSVVWGGDYNEQF
TRBJ1-1,TRBV6-6,many,ASSSGGLDTEAF
TRBJ2-1,TRBV7-2,.,ASSLWDRTHNEQF
TRBJ1-1,TRBV29-1,few,SVGRQGWGTEAF
TRBJ1-1,TRBV20-1,.,SASRGYTEAF
TRBJ2-1,TRBV7-8,many,ASSLRAGNDEQF
TRBJ2-3,TRBV5-1,few,ASSLWASGNTDTQY
TRBJ2-2,TRBV4-2,many,ASSQELAGRTGELF
TRBJ2-5,TRBV29-1,.,SGGRYRGLETQY
TRBJ2-7,TRBV4-3,many,ASSQGTGGVYEQY
TRBJ2-1,TRBV6-2/TRBV6-3,.,ASRETSSKGNEQF
TRBJ1-1,TRBV28,.,ASSSTTGDHEAF
TRBJ2-7,TRBV7-3,.,ASSYQGNSYEQY
TRBJ2-1,TRBV5-1,.,ASTDIYYNEQF
TRBJ2-1,TRBV9,few,ASSVGSTSGALGEQF
TRBJ2-7,TRBV9,many,ASSEGLAGVYEQY
TRBJ2-7,TRBV6-2/TRBV6-3,few,ASSLPMGEQY
TRBJ2-5,TRBV29-1,many,SVEDRTGVETQY
TRBJ2-7,TRBV20-1,.,SARDGTSSPYEQY
TRBJ2-7,TRBV7-8,.,ASSLAGLAGAYEQY
TRBJ2-7,TRBV12-3/TRBV12-4,.,ASSPTSGRYYEQY
TRBJ1-2,TRBV12-3/TRBV12-4,.,ASSSTPTGNGYT
TRBJ1-1,TRBV20-1,many,SARDPGGGSTEAF
TRBJ2-1,TRBV6-1,few,ASRALAGGRDEQF
TRBJ2-3,TRBV24-1,few,ATSDWTATDTQY
TRBJ2-1,TRBV28,.,ASSLLKFNNEQF
TRBJ2-7,TRBV6-1,few,ASSQPRQPYEQY
TRBJ2-5,TRBV27,.,ASSSRREQETQY
TRBJ2-3,TRBV4-3,.,ASSQGTSGGTDTQY
TRBJ1-1,TRBV18,.,ASSPLQGIGAEAF
TRBJ2-7,TRBV25-1,many,ASSDPYEQY
TRBJ1-1,TRBV12-3/TRBV12-4,few,ASSLVRKNTEAF
TRBJ2-5,TRBV9,few,ASSVGTGEHRTQY
TRBJ2-5,TRBV25-1,many,ASSTGSQETQY
TRBJ2-3,TRBV4-3,few,ASSPGPGSGTQY
TRBJ2-2,TRBV2,.,ASSWPPKNTGELF